Listed here are 28 T cell receptor beta chains from one sample, sequenced in a study of blood T cells in healthy people across ages. Sample-barcoded 5' priming and a J-beta primer mix drove a second PCR of about 6 to 11 cycles. TCRdb reprocessed the 5' RACE reads with MiXCR, giving one entry per CDR3 protein. The table includes 750,000 or so distinct CDR3 sequences, approximately 25% detected once. These data also formed part of another study, on T cells of mothers and their children.

Sequencing was carried out using blood. The receptors stem from a boy between 5 and 17 years old in good health.

The chain couples TRBV9 to TRBJ2-4; 12 bases line up with TRBD1. V was pared by 0 bases and J by 8 bases, with 3 bases of the junction left unmatched. The V gene's germline CDR1 is SGDLS and CDR2 YYNGEE. This CDR3 is built from 15 residues. CDR3 nucleotide sequence: TGTGCCAGCAGCGTAGGGGACAGGGGGCGCGACATTCAGTACTTC. Protein sequence: CASSVGDRGRDIQYF.

The chain joins TRBV10-3 to TRBJ2-3; TRBD2 aligns across 8 bases. CDR1 is ENHRY and CDR2 is SYGVKD in the germline V gene. The CDR3 extends over 17 amino acids. The junction had 13 bases not matched to a gene; V was cut back by 4 bases and J by 4 bases. The CDR3: CAISGTWLAGGADTQYF. The CDR3 coding sequence is TGTGCCATCAGTGGTACATGGCTCGCGGGAGGCGCAGATACGCAGTATTTT.

This chain joins TRBV7-6 and TRBJ2-5; possibly TRBD1 or TRBD2 for D (9 bases each). Trimming took 5 bases from V and 5 from J, leaving 30 bases between them. Germline CDR1 reads SGHVS; CDR2 reads FNYEAQ. The length of the CDR3 is 19 residues. The CDR3 DNA follows: TGTGCCAGCAGCGGAGGGACAGGGAGTCCTAGCGGGGATTGGGAGACCCAGTACTTC. This translates into CASSGGTGSPSGDWETQYF.

The J gene is TRBJ1-4, the V gene TRBV28; possible D gene TRBD1, 6 bases. Germline CDR1 MDHEN, CDR2 SYDVKM. V lost 1 base and J 8 bases, leaving 14 bases between the germline ends. This CDR3 comprises 15 residues. In nucleotides, the CDR3 is TGTGCCAGCAGTTTATTGACCTGGACAGAAGAAAAACTGTTTTTT. It translates to CASSLLTWTEEKLFF.

This clonotype turned up a few times. This sequence joins TRBV28 and TRBJ1-5; TRBD1 matches at 7 bases. This CDR3 comprises 14 residues. From germline, CDR1 is MDHEN and CDR2 SYDVKM. V was pared by 10 bases and J by 9 bases, with 15 bases of the junction left unmatched. The CDR3 region is CATKGQVFTRPQHF. CDR3 bases: TGTGCCACCAAAGGACAGGTCTTTACTCGGCCCCAGCATTTT.

This clonotype occurred a few times. The rearrangement uses TRBV29-1 and TRBJ1-1; the D is unclear. Germline V CDR1 and CDR2: SQVTM, ANQGSEA. CDR3 size: 15 residues. Between the trimmed V and J ends, which lost 5 bases and 0 bases, there was a span of 16 bases. The DNA of the CDR3 is TGCAGCGTTCCACTTGGCGTACATATGAACACTGAAGCTTTCTTT. Protein sequence: CSVPLGVHMNTEAFF.

This clonotype was counted many times. CDR3 amino acids: CASSQDYGYTF. The CDR3 DNA sequence: TGTGCCAGCAGCCAAGACTATGGCTACACCTTC. This chain uses TRBV3-1 with TRBJ1-2; the D is unclear. Germline CDR1 reads LGHDT; CDR2 reads YNNKEL (reference sequence). This CDR3 contains 11 residues. The V end was cut by 0 bases, the J end by 4 bases, with 0 bases between.

This sequence joins TRBV10-3 and TRBJ1-2, with D maybe TRBD1 (5 bases). Deletions cut 9 bases from V and 8 bases from J, with 19 bases between. CDR1 is ENHRY and CDR2 is SYGVKD in the germline V gene. CDR3 length: 13 residues. In DNA form, the CDR3 reads TGTGCCATTGGGACGGCCGACGGTCTAGGCTACACCTTC. Translation gives CAIGTADGLGYTF.

This clonotype was seen a few times. The chain carries TRBV4-3 and TRBJ1-2; D gene ambiguous. The V end lost 1 base, the J end lost 4 bases, and 7 bases lay between the germline ends. Germline CDR1 LGHNA, CDR2 YSLEER. This CDR3 has 13 amino acids. In DNA form, the CDR3 reads TGCGCCAGCAGCCAAGCTAGGGCCTATGGCTACACCTTC. Its translation is CASSQARAYGYTF.

This clonotype was counted a few times. DNA of the CDR3: TGTGCCAGCAGCTTAGCCGGGACAGATCAGTTCTTC. Translating it yields CASSLAGTDQFF. The chain employs TRBV7-4 and TRBJ2-1; TRBD1 agrees at 7 bases. Germline CDR1 and CDR2: SGHVT and SQSDAQ. The CDR3 consists of 12 residues. J lost 13 bases, V lost 0 bases, and 3 bases had no gene match.

This clonotype came up a few times. CDR3 nucleotide sequence: TGCGCCAGCAGCCAAGATACGGGACAGGGGTTTTCACCCCTCCACTTT. Its protein product is CASSQDTGQGFSPLHF. The chain couples TRBV4-1 to TRBJ1-6; TRBD1 matches 10 bases. CDR1 is MGHRA, CDR2 YSYEKL, per germline. The CDR3 runs to 16 residues. With V trimmed by 0 bases and J by 9 bases, 5 bases remained unmatched.

The gene calls are TRBV29-1 and TRBJ2-7; 9 nucleotides agree with TRBD1. With V trimmed by 4 bases and J by 7 bases, 5 bases remained unmatched. This CDR3 spans 12 amino acids. Germline V gene lookup returns CDR1 SQVTM and CDR2 ANQGSEA. This CDR3 reads CSVVGQGSEQYF. The CDR3 DNA follows: TGCAGCGTTGTCGGACAGGGGTCGGAGCAGTACTTC.

The chain employs TRBV29-1 and TRBJ1-2, with 10 bases lining up with TRBD1. There are 16 residues in the CDR3. Per the germline V gene, CDR1 is SQVTM and CDR2 is ANQGSEA. Losses at the gene ends were 6 bases for V and 2 bases for J; bases not matched to a gene: 12. DNA of the CDR3: TGCAGCGTGCTAACCGGGACAGGGGATACGAACTATGGCTACACCTTC. Encoded protein: CSVLTGTGDTNYGYTF.

This clonotype has just a few counts. The chain combines TRBV5-1 with TRBJ2-1; 14 nucleotides match TRBD2. Germline loops: CDR1 SGHRS, CDR2 YFSETQ. The CDR3 sequence is 19 residues long. Trimming cost V 4 bases and J 4 bases; bases outside gene matches: 13. The CDR3 DNA follows: TGCGCCAGCAGCCCGACTAGCGGGAGGGCTGGGTTGGAGTACAATGAGCAGTTCTTC. Amino acid sequence: CASSPTSGRAGLEYNEQFF.

There are a few counts of this clonotype. The V and J genes are TRBV7-9 and TRBJ2-1, with no clear D. Germline loops: CDR1 SEHNR, CDR2 FQNEAQ (reference sequence). This CDR3 is 17 amino acids long. V was trimmed by 2 bases and J by 2 bases, leaving 16 bases between them. CDR3 sequence (DNA): TGTGCCAGCAGCTTATACCGAAGCGACCTACCCTACAATGAGCAGTTCTTC. This gives the protein CASSLYRSDLPYNEQFF.

The rearrangement joins TRBV28 to TRBJ2-1; 8 nucleotides match TRBD2. After removal of 6 bases from V and 0 bases from J, the junction contained 4 bases not matched to a gene. The CDR3 totals 15 residues. Germline CDR1 is MDHEN and CDR2 is SYDVKM. CDR3 residues: CASRLLADSYNEQFF. The CDR3 nucleotides read TGTGCCAGCAGACTACTAGCGGACTCCTACAATGAGCAGTTCTTC.

This clonotype was seen only a few times. This chain links TRBV13 with TRBJ2-5; TRBD1 matches 11 bases. The ends lost 5 bases at V and 0 bases at J; junction bases unmatched: 5. The CDR3 sequence is 16 residues long. Germline CDR1 PRHDT, CDR2 FYEKMQ (reference sequence). The DNA for the CDR3 is TGTGCCAGCAGCGGACGGGACAGGGGGGACCAAGAGACCCAGTACTTC. Translating gives CASSGRDRGDQETQYF.

The chain employs TRBV7-2 and TRBJ2-7; 8 positions agree with TRBD1. This CDR3 comprises 16 residues. The germline V gene has CDR1 SGHTA and CDR2 FQGNSA. The trim removed 5 bases at V and 3 bases at J, leaving 12 bases unmatched. The DNA of the CDR3 is TGTGCCAGCAGCCCAGGCGGTGCAGGGGGCTTCTACGAGCAGTACTTC. This encodes CASSPGGAGGFYEQYF.

This clonotype was counted only a few times. A junction end diverges from the germline sequence, so it may reflect a read error. This chain joins TRBV24-1 and TRBJ2-6; D is uncertain. Germline V gene lookup returns CDR1 KGHDR and CDR2 SFDVKD. There are 17 residues in the CDR3. This CDR3 is CATGDLPQSSGANVLTF. The CDR3 DNA is TGTGCCACCGGTGATTTACCACAGAGCTCTGGGGCCAACGTCCTGACTTTC.

The chain couples TRBV20-1 to TRBJ2-7, with a weak D call TRBD1 (5 bases). The CDR3 covers 15 residues. In germline, CDR1 is DFQATT, CDR2 SNEGSKA (reference sequence). V was pared by 1 base and J by 5 bases, with 18 bases between. The CDR3 nucleotides are TGCAGTGCTAGAGGTACAGGCCTCCCTCGGGACGAGCAGTACTTC. Translating it yields CSARGTGLPRDEQYF.

CDR3 loop: CSVVMETQYF. The CDR3 DNA sequence: TGCAGCGTTGTTATGGAGACCCAGTACTTC. The rearrangement uses TRBV29-1 and TRBJ2-1; D is ambiguous. The closer fit of TRBJ2-5 to the DNA end suggests the J call may be wrong. From germline, CDR1 is SQVTM and CDR2 ANQGSEA. The CDR3 loop spans 10 amino acids.

Only a few counts were recorded for this clonotype. This chain connects TRBV28 to TRBJ1-4; D remains ambiguous. V was trimmed by 7 bases and J by 8 bases, leaving 14 bases between them. Germline V gives CDR1 MDHEN, CDR2 SYDVKM. The CDR3 runs to 13 residues. The CDR3 here is CASKLGKREKLFF. CDR3 DNA sequence: TGTGCCAGCAAACTAGGGAAGAGGGAAAAACTGTTTTTT.

The chain has TRBV7-8 and TRBJ2-7, with D possibly being TRBD1 (6 bases). The CDR3 totals 13 residues. From germline, CDR1 is SGHVS and CDR2 FQNEAQ. V dropped 5 bases and J dropped 2 bases, with 10 bases sitting between them. CDR3 in DNA: TGTGCCAGCAGCGCGACAGGTCCCTACGAGCAGTACTTC. Its translation is CASSATGPYEQYF.

This clonotype has just a few counts. This chain connects TRBV7-2 to TRBJ2-5, with TRBD2 identical over 8 bases. The DNA end lines up better with TRBJ2-7; the J call may be wrong. The CDR3 is 16 residues long. The V gene's germline CDR1 is SGHTA and CDR2 FQGNSA. This CDR3 is CASSLEPGGPGNEQYF. The CDR3 bases are TGTGCCAGCAGCTTAGAGCCGGGGGGGCCTGGTAACGAGCAGTACTTC.

V usage is TRBV29-1 and J usage is TRBJ2-1; the D gene is possibly TRBD2 (5 bases). Germline V gene sequence: CDR1 SQVTM, CDR2 ANQGSEA. The CDR3 covers 14 residues. The V end lost 3 bases, the J end lost 3 bases, and 12 bases lay between the germline ends. CDR3 DNA sequence: TGCAGCGTTGAGGTTCGGGGAGTCTACAATGAGCAGTTCTTC. Its translation: CSVEVRGVYNEQFF.

V usage is TRBV10-3 and J usage is TRBJ2-3, with 11 bases matching TRBD2. The V gene's germline CDR1 is ENHRY and CDR2 SYGVKD. This CDR3 is built from 15 residues. Trimming took 10 bases from V and 4 from J; bases not matched to a gene: 10. In nucleotides, the CDR3 is TGTGCCACCCGGCAGACTAGCGGGATAGCAGATACGCAGTATTTT. Its protein product is CATRQTSGIADTQYF.

The genes are TRBV12-3 or TRBV12-4 and TRBJ2-1; 7 bases map to TRBD1. The junction had 4 bases not matched to a gene; V was cut back by 7 bases and J by 4 bases. CDR3 length equals 13 residues. The CDR3: CASTLDRYNEQFF. The CDR3 nucleotides are TGTGCCAGCACCCTGGACAGGTACAATGAGCAGTTCTTC.

This CDR3 is CASSQADRGGEKLFF. In DNA form, the CDR3 reads TGTGCCAGCAGCCAAGCGGACAGGGGAGGCGAAAAACTGTTTTTT. The chain links TRBV3-1 to TRBJ1-4, with TRBD1 matching over 9 bases. V dropped 1 base and J dropped 8; count of bases not matched to a gene: 5. Germline CDR1 and CDR2: LGHDT and YNNKEL (reference sequence). The CDR3 consists of 15 residues.